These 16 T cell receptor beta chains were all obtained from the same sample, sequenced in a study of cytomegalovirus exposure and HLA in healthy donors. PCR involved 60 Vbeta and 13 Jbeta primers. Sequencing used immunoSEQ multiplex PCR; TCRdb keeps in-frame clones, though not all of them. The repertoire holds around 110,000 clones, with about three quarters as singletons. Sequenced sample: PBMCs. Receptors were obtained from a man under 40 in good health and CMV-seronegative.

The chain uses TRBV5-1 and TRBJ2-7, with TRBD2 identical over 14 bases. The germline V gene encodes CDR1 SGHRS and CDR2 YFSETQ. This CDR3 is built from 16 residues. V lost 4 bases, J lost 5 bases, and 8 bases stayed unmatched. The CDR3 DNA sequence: TGCGCCAGCAGCATAAGACTAGCGGGGGGGCCCGACGAGCAGTACTTC. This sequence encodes CASSIRLAGGPDEQYF.

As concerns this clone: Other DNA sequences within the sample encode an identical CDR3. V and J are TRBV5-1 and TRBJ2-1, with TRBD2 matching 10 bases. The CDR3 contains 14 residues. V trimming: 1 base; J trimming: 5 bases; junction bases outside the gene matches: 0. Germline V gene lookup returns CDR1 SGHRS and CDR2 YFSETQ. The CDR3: CASSLTSGNNEQFF. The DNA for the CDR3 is TGCGCCAGCAGCTTGACTAGCGGGAACAATGAGCAGTTCTTC.

The CDR3 sequence: CASRFTGTGAFNTEAFF. CDR3 sequence (DNA): TGTGCCAGCAGATTTACCGGGACAGGGGCTTTTAACACTGAAGCTTTCTTT. V gene TRBV2 combines with J gene TRBJ1-1, with 10 bases matching TRBD1. Germline V gene lookup returns CDR1 SNHLY and CDR2 FYNNEI. CDR3 length: 17 amino acids. J lost 2 bases, V lost 6 bases, and 12 bases had no gene match. The whole variable domain, remainder taken from reference TRBV2 and TRBJ1-1, is EPEVTQTPSHQVTQMGQEVILRCVPISNHLYFYWYRQILGQKVEFLVSFYNNEISEKSEIFDDQFSVERPDGSNFTLKIRSTKLEDSAMYFCASRFTGTGAFNTEAFFGQGTRLTVV.

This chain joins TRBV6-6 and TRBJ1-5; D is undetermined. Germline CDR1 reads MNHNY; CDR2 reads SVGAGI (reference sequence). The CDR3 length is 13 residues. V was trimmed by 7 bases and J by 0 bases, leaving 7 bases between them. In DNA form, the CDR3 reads TGTGCCAGCATGTTATATAGCAATCAGCCCCAGCATTTT. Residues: CASMLYSNQPQHF.

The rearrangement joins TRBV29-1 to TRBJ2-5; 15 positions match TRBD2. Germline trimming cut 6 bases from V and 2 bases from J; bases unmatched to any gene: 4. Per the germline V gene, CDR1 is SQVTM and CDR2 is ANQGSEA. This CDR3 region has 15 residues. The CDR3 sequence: CSVGLAGGTQETQYF. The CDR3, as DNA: TGCAGCGTGGGACTAGCGGGAGGAACGCAAGAGACCCAGTACTTC.

The CDR3 nucleotides are TGTGCCAGTAAGGGACAGGGTGCCTACGAGCAGTACTTC. Translation gives CASKGQGAYEQYF. J is TRBJ2-7 and V is TRBV19, with TRBD1 matching over 9 bases. This CDR3 spans 13 amino acids. V lost 7 bases and J lost 2; bases outside the gene matches: 3. The germline CDR1 and CDR2 sequences are LNHDA and SQIVND (reference sequence). The full variable domain, completed using reference TRBV19 and TRBJ2-7, is DGGITQSPKYLFRKEGQNVTLSCEQNLNHDAMYWYRQDPGQGLRLIYYSQIVNDFQKGDIAEGYSVSREKKESFPLTVTSAQKNPTAFYLCASKGQGAYEQYFGPGTRLTVT.

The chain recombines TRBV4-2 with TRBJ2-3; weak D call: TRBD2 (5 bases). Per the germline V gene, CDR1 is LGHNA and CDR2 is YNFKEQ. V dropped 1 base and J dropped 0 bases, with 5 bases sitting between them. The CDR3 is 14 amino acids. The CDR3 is CASSQVASTDTQYF. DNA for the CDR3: TGTGCCAGCAGCCAAGTAGCGAGCACAGATACGCAGTATTTT.

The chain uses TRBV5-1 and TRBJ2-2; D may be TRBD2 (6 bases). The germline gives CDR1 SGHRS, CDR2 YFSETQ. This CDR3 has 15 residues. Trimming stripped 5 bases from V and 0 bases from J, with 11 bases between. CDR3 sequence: CASRDGTPNTGELFF. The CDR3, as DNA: TGCGCCAGCAGGGACGGGACTCCGAACACCGGGGAGCTGTTTTTT.

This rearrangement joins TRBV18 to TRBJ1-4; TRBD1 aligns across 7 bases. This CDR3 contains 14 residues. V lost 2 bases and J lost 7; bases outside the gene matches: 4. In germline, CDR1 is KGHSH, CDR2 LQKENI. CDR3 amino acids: CASSPAGGGEKLFF. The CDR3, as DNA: TGTGCCAGCTCACCAGCAGGGGGAGGTGAAAAACTGTTTTTT.

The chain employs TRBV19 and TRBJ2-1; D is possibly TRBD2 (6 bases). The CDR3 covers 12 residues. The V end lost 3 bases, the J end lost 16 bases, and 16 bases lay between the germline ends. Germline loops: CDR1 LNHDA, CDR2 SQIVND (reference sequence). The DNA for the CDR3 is TGTGCCAGTAGTATGAGCCGGGGGTATCATTTCTTC. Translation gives CASSMSRGYHFF.

For the CDR3, the DNA is TGTGCCAGCAGCTCCAGCGGGAGGGGAACCTACGAGCAGTACTTC. Encoded protein: CASSSSGRGTYEQYF. The V and J genes are TRBV13 and TRBJ2-7; 10 bases are a match to TRBD2. With V trimmed by 4 bases and J by 2 bases, 5 bases remained unmatched. The CDR3 contains 15 residues. Germline CDR1 is PRHDT and CDR2 is FYEKMQ (reference sequence).

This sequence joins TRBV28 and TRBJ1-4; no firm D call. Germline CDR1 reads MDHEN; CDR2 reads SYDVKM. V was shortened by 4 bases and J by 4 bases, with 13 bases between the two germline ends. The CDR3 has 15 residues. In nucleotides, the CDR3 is TGTGCCAGCAGTTCCGAGCGAGGGCTTAATGAAAAACTGTTTTTT. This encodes CASSSERGLNEKLFF.

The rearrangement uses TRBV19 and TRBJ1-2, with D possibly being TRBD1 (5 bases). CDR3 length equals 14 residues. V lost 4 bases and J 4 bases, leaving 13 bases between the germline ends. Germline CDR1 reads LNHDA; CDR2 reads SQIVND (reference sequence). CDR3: CASSTSGYSYGYTF. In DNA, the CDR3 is TGTGCCAGTAGTACGTCAGGGTATTCCTATGGCTACACCTTC.

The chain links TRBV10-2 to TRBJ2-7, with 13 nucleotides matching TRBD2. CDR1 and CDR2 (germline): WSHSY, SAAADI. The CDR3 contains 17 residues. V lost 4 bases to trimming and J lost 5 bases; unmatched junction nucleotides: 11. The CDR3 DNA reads TGCGCCAGCAGTGCCTCTAGGACTAGCGGGAGTAAGAACGAGCAGTACTTC. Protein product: CASSASRTSGSKNEQYF.

The CDR3 reads CASSLQVNTGELFF. The CDR3, as DNA: TGTGCCAGCAGCTTGCAGGTGAACACCGGGGAGCTGTTTTTT. The genes are TRBV7-9 and TRBJ2-2, with unresolved D. V lost 3 bases and J lost 1, with 6 bases in between. There are 14 residues in the CDR3. CDR1 is SEHNR, CDR2 FQNEAQ, per germline (reference sequence).

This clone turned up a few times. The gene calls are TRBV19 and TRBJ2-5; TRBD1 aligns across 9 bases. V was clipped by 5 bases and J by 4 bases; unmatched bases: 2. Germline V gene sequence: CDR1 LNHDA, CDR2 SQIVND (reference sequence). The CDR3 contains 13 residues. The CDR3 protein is CASSGQGLETQYF. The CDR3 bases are TGTGCCAGTAGTGGACAGGGGCTAGAGACCCAGTACTTC.